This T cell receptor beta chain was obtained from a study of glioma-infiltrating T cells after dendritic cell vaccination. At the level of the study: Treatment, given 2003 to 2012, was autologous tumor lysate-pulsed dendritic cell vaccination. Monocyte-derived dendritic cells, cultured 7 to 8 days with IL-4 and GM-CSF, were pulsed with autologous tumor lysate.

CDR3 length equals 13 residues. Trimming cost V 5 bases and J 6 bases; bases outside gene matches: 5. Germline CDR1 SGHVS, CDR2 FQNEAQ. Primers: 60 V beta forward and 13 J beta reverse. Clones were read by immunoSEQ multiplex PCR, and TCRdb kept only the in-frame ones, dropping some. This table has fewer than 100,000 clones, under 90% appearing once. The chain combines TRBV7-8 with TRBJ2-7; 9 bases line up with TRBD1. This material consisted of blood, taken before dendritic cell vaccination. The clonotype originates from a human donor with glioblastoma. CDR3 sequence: CASSLRTGVEQYF. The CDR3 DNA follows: TGTGCCAGCAGCCTTCGGACAGGGGTCGAGCAGTACTTC.